Described below is a single T cell receptor beta chain sequence and its context. Antigen unknown. This sample is drawn from a study of T cell repertoires in cytomegalovirus infection. Overall study context: Signatures in public TCR beta sequences pointed to both CMV infection and matching HLA type. Whole-study findings and limits: The ex vivo response showed dominance by HLA-C-restricted CMV-specific TCR beta clonotypes. Accumulated public TCR beta family frequency recognized individuals carrying CMV together with the relevant HLA.

TCRdb passed the reads through MiXCR, listing each CDR3 protein once. The table lists about 100,000 distinct CDR3 sequences, 20% to 30% of them singletons. The sequence derives from a human donor in good health (CMV status not recorded). Some clones in this sample may be carry-over from other donors' samples. Sequencing was done on a sample of CD8+ T cells from PBMCs.

CDR3 sequence (DNA): TGTGCCACCAGCAGCGGACTTATGAACACTGAAGCTTTCTTT. It encodes CATSSGLMNTEAFF. This chain connects TRBV15 to TRBJ1-1; D is ambiguous. The CDR3 has 14 residues. The germline V gene encodes CDR1 LNHNV and CDR2 YYDKDF (reference sequence). Trimming left V 3 bases short and J 0 bases short, with 8 bases between.